The text below deals with one T cell receptor (beta chain). Its antigen is unknown. The data originate from a study of regulatory T cells in long-lasting Graves disease. The study's findings and limits: The TCR repertoire of persistent Graves' patients was less diverse than that of newly diagnosed ones. Repertoires from persistent disease leaned toward TRBV28, TRBJ1-2 and TRBJ2-5. Analyses excluded thyroid tissue, covering peripheral blood alone.

This sample's time point: persistent/refractory GD, antithyroid drugs over 5 years with positive TRAb. Extracted PBMC RNA gave rise to the TCR library. Germline V gene lookup returns CDR1 LGHDT and CDR2 YNNKEL (reference sequence). The CDR3 length is 14 residues. With 0 bases removed from V and 7 bases from J, the gap between germline ends came to 9 bases. Relying on iRepertoire HTBI primers and Arm-PCR of CDR3 regions, the team built TCR beta libraries. Each CDR3 protein gets one entry after TCRdb re-called the multiplex PCR reads with MiXCR. The data contain hundreds of thousands of distinct CDR3 sequences, less than 25% of them singletons.

This sequence originates from a female donor with Graves disease. The chain combines TRBV3-1 with TRBJ1-4, with D perhaps matching TRBD1 (6 bases). Here the sequenced sample was peripheral blood mononuclear cells (PBMCs), taken when the disease was refractory, from a patient treated with antithyroid drugs. The CDR3 DNA reads as TGTGCCAGCAGCCAAGACGGGGGCGGTGAAAAACTGTTTTTT. Its translation: CASSQDGGGEKLFF.